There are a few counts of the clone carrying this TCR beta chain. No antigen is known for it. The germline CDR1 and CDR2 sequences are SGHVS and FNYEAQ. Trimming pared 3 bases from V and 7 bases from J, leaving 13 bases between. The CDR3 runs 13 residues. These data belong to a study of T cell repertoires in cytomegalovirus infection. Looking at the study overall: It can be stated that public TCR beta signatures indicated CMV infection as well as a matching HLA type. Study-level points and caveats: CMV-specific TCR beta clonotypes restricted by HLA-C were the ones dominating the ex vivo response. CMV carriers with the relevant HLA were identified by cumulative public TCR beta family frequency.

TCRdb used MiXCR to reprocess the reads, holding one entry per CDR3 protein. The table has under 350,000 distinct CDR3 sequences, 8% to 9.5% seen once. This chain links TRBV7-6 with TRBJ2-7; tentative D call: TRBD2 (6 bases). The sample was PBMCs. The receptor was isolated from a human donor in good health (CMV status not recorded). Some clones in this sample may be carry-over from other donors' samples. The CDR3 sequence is CASSFLEGGEQYF. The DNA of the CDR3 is TGTGCCAGCAGCTTCCTGGAGGGAGGAGAGCAGTACTTC.